The clone carrying this T cell receptor beta chain appeared a single time. This entry comes from a study of technical replicates of blood from a few donors. Measured with immunoSEQ multiplex PCR; TCRdb has only the in-frame clones, and not every one. Among approximately 15,000 clones listed, about 80% were seen once. The sequencing sample was made of PBMCs. This clonotype was obtained from a human donor in good health.

The CDR3 protein is CASSHGPRLAGVDTQYF. CDR3 sequence (DNA): TGCGCCAGCAGCCACGGCCCGAGACTAGCGGGCGTGGATACGCAGTATTTT. The V call is TRBV5-1, the J call TRBJ2-3; TRBD2 aligns across 10 bases. The length of the CDR3 is 17 residues. After removal of 4 bases from V and 6 bases from J, the junction contained 14 bases not matched to a gene. CDR1 and CDR2 (germline): SGHRS, YFSETQ.